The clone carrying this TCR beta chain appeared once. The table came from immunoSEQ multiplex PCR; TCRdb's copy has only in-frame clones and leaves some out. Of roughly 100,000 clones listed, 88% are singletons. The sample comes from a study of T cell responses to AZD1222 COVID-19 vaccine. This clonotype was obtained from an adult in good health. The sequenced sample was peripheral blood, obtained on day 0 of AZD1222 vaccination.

DNA for the CDR3: TGTGCCAGCTCAGCAGGACTAGCAGAGACCCAGTACTTC. Protein product: CASSAGLAETQYF. This chain uses TRBV18 with TRBJ2-5, with 8 bases aligning to TRBD2. Germline CDR1 and CDR2: KGHSH and LQKENI. V shed 5 bases and J 4 bases; nucleotides not matched to a gene: 3. The CDR3 covers 13 residues.